Reported below is one TCR beta chain. Its antigen is not known. This sample was taken from a study of T cell responses to AZD1222 COVID-19 vaccine. Whole-study context: Analysis merged second doses at about 4 or about 12 weeks.

Study-wide findings and caveats: AZD1222 recipients seropositive at baseline numbered only five to seven. Two AZD1222 administrations were followed by greater Spike-specific TCR breadth and depth. Clonal diversity may have been underestimated, and the donors were mostly white British, with more females than males.

Unmatched junction bases numbered 6, after V lost 7 bases and J lost 4 bases. The CDR3 is made up of 15 amino acids. Germline lookup yields CDR1 SGDLS and CDR2 YYNGEE. The method was immunoSEQ multiplex PCR; TCRdb's version includes in-frame clones alone and lacks a portion of them. Of about 120,000 clones listed, 87% were seen once; the top ten hold roughly 10%. Sequenced here: peripheral blood, sampled on day 0 of AZD1222 vaccination. The chain joins TRBV9 to TRBJ2-3, with 13 positions matching TRBD2. The receptor was isolated from an adult in good health. CDR3: CASRRTSGSSDTQYF. The DNA of the CDR3 is TGTGCCAGCCGACGGACTAGCGGGAGCTCAGATACGCAGTATTTT.